Sequencing of this T cell receptor (beta chain) was carried out in a study of identical twins. TCRdb re-called the 5' RACE reads through MiXCR, storing one row per CDR3 protein. The sample contains hundreds of thousands of distinct CDR3 sequences, 9% to 15% of which appear only once. The germline gives CDR1 SGHKS, CDR2 YYEKEE (reference sequence). After removal of 4 bases from V and 8 bases from J, the junction contained 11 bases not matched to a gene. The CDR3 loop spans 16 amino acids. The sample holds a few counts of this clonotype. This sample also belongs to another study, concerning yellow fever vaccine responses in identical twins.

V gene TRBV5-5 combines with J gene TRBJ2-1; TRBD2 aligns across 11 bases. This TCR derives from a woman between 18 and 29 years old in good health. Source material: PBMCs. CDR3 sequence: CASSPPLAGGRDEQFF. Written as DNA, the CDR3 is TGTGCCAGCAGCCCCCCCCTAGCGGGAGGTCGGGATGAGCAGTTCTTC.